Following are 26 T cell receptor beta chains from one sample sequenced in a study of blood T cell repertoires in COVID-19. TCRdb's table, derived via immunoSEQ multiplex PCR, lists solely in-frame clones and lacks some. Altogether roughly 400,000 clones are present, nearly 90% being singletons, with the ten largest covering more than 2%. Sequences were obtained from PBMCs or T cells enriched from blood (not recorded which). The receptor source for this set is a woman aged 40-49 years with acute COVID-19.

This chain links TRBV18 with TRBJ1-1, with a weak D call TRBD1 (6 bases). In germline, CDR1 is KGHSH, CDR2 LQKENI. This CDR3 spans 14 amino acids. Trimming stripped 4 bases from V and 5 bases from J, with 14 bases between. CDR3 sequence reads: CASSQGGARTEAFF. In nucleotides, the CDR3 is TGTGCCAGCTCACAGGGGGGGGCGCGGACTGAAGCTTTCTTT.

This chain joins TRBV30 and TRBJ1-4, with D perhaps TRBD1 (5 bases). The CDR3 spans 12 residues. Germline V gene lookup returns CDR1 GTSNPN and CDR2 SVGIG (reference sequence). The V end was cut by 1 base, the J end by 7 bases, with 7 bases between. CDR3 in amino acids: CAWSGGGEKLFF. The DNA of the CDR3 is TGTGCCTGGAGTGGGGGCGGTGAAAAACTGTTTTTT.

The chain employs TRBV4-2 and TRBJ2-1; 7 bases are shared with TRBD2. Germline lookup yields CDR1 LGHNA and CDR2 YNFKEQ. V lost 3 bases and J lost 7; bases outside the gene matches: 3. The CDR3 is made up of 13 amino acids. The CDR3 here is CASSQQRGNEQFF. CDR3 bases: TGTGCCAGCAGCCAGCAGCGGGGTAATGAGCAGTTCTTC.

The rearrangement links TRBV7-8 to TRBJ2-1; the match to TRBD2 covers 10 bases. V lost 5 bases and J lost 3; bases outside the gene matches: 7. The CDR3 totals 16 residues. CDR1 and CDR2 from the germline V gene are SGHVS and FQNEAQ. DNA for the CDR3: TGTGCCAGCAGCCCTAGCGGGGGAGGGATCTACAATGAGCAGTTCTTC. This sequence encodes CASSPSGGGIYNEQFF. Looking up the rest from reference TRBV7-8 and TRBJ2-1 gives the full variable domain: GAGVSQSPRYKVAKRGQDVALRCDPISGHVSLFWYQQALGQGPEFLTYFQNEAQLDKSGLPSDRFFAERPEGSVSTLKIQRTQQEDSAVYLCASSPSGGGIYNEQFFGPGTRLTVL.

This clone has more than one count but fewer than ten. The genes are TRBV11-2 and TRBJ2-7; no definite D call. CDR1 and CDR2 (germline): SGHAT, FQNNGV. The V and J ends lost 4 bases and 4 bases respectively, with 5 bases between them. The CDR3 totals 11 residues. The CDR3 sequence: CASSYGYEQYF. The CDR3 bases are TGTGCCAGCAGCTACGGGTACGAGCAGTACTTC.

This chain links TRBV6-5 with TRBJ1-5; maybe TRBD1 (6 bases). The CDR3 spans 13 residues. V shed 4 bases and J shed 7 bases, with 11 bases lying between them. Germline CDR1 and CDR2: MNHEY and SVGAGI. The CDR3 reads CASSWGQGQPQHF. The CDR3 coding sequence is TGTGCCAGCAGTTGGGGGCAAGGGCAGCCCCAGCATTTT.

The chain is built from TRBV11-2 and TRBJ1-2, with TRBD1 as a possible D gene (5 bases). CDR3 length: 15 residues. Germline CDR1 SGHAT, CDR2 FQNNGV. The V gene lost 2 bases and the J gene lost 6 bases, with 16 bases spanning the gap. CDR3 DNA sequence: TGTGCCAGCAGCTTAAGTGCCCAGGGTCAGCATGGCTACACCTTC. Residues: CASSLSAQGQHGYTF.

V and J are TRBV4-1 and TRBJ2-3; TRBD2 aligns across 10 bases. The CDR3 totals 17 residues. Trimming at V came to 3 bases and at J to 6 bases, leaving 12 bases not matched to a gene. Germline CDR1 is MGHRA and CDR2 is YSYEKL. The CDR3 coding sequence is TGCGCCAGCAGCCACCCGAGAGCGGGGGGGTTTACGGATACGCAGTATTTT. Translating it yields CASSHPRAGGFTDTQYF.

The rearrangement joins TRBV9 to TRBJ2-5, with TRBD1 identical over 10 bases. CDR3 length: 14 residues. J was trimmed by 5 bases and V by 4 bases; bases with no gene match: 5. In germline, CDR1 is SGDLS, CDR2 YYNGEE. CDR3 amino acids: CASSRTGGLETQYF. In DNA form, the CDR3 reads TGTGCCAGCAGCCGGACAGGGGGTCTGGAGACCCAGTACTTC.

This clone was recorded a few times. The gene calls are TRBV24-1 and TRBJ1-2; 12 bases line up with TRBD1. CDR1 is KGHDR and CDR2 is SFDVKD in the germline V gene. The CDR3 totals 16 residues. V lost 3 bases, J lost 4 bases, and 5 bases stayed unmatched. In DNA form, the CDR3 reads TGTGCCACCAGTGATCCGGGGACAGGGGGCGGCTATGGCTACACCTTC. Its translation is CATSDPGTGGGYGYTF.

The chain is built from TRBV11-2 and TRBJ2-1, with D maybe TRBD1 (6 bases). The CDR3 sequence is 15 residues long. V lost 1 base and J 6 bases, leaving 13 bases between the germline ends. Per the germline V gene, CDR1 is SGHAT and CDR2 is FQNNGV. The CDR3 loop reads CASSLGAGASNEQFF. The CDR3 nucleotides are TGTGCCAGCAGCTTAGGGGCAGGGGCATCCAATGAGCAGTTCTTC.

The chain links TRBV5-6 to TRBJ1-1; D unresolved. Germline assignment: CDR1 SGHDT and CDR2 YYEEEE. This CDR3 region has 12 residues. Trimming left V 0 bases short and J 9 bases short, with 9 bases between. CDR3 amino acids: CASSLAAGKAFF. DNA of the CDR3: TGTGCCAGCAGCTTGGCCGCGGGGAAAGCTTTCTTT.

This clone has just a few counts. This chain joins TRBV18 and TRBJ1-1, with D perhaps matching TRBD1 (6 bases). Germline CDR1 reads KGHSH; CDR2 reads LQKENI. Trimming shortened V by 3 bases and J by 4 bases, and 15 bases separated the two germline ends. CDR3 length: 15 amino acids. In nucleotides, the CDR3 is TGTGCCAGCTCACCGACAGGTCGGGTGGGCACTGAAGCTTTCTTT. Amino acid sequence: CASSPTGRVGTEAFF. Looking up the rest from reference TRBV18 and TRBJ1-1 gives the full variable domain: NAGVMQNPRHLVRRRGQEARLRCSPMKGHSHVYWYRQLPEEGLKFMVYLQKENIIDESGMPKERFSAEFPKEGPSILRIQQVVRGDSAAYFCASSPTGRVGTEAFFGQGTRLTVV.

V usage is TRBV2 and J usage is TRBJ2-2; possibly TRBD1 for D (6 bases). The CDR3 is made up of 14 amino acids. Germline lookup yields CDR1 SNHLY and CDR2 FYNNEI. Trimming stripped 7 bases from V and 8 bases from J, with 17 bases between. For the CDR3, the DNA is TGTGCCAGCATGTTGGGCAGGGGAATGGGGGAGCTGTTTTTT. Translating gives CASMLGRGMGELFF.

This sequence joins TRBV27 and TRBJ1-2; TRBD1 agrees at 10 bases. The trim removed 1 base at V and 8 bases at J, leaving 7 bases unmatched. The CDR3 spans 15 residues. Germline CDR1 MNHEY, CDR2 SMNVEV (reference sequence). The CDR3 here is CASSLFPTGGGGYTF. CDR3 nucleotides: TGTGCCAGCAGTTTATTTCCGACAGGGGGCGGAGGCTACACCTTC.

V and J are TRBV5-8 and TRBJ1-5; a possible D gene is TRBD1 (5 bases). Germline V gene data show CDR1 as SGHTS and CDR2 as YDEGEE. The ends were cut back, 1 base at V and 0 bases at J, with 17 bases in the middle. CDR3 length equals 18 residues. The CDR3 reads CASSLWRQRTYSNQPQHF. Written as DNA, the CDR3 is TGTGCCAGCAGCTTGTGGAGACAGAGAACCTATAGCAATCAGCCCCAGCATTTT.

The V and J genes are TRBV20-1 and TRBJ1-1; possible D gene TRBD1, 5 bases. Germline loops: CDR1 DFQATT, CDR2 SNEGSKA (reference sequence). The CDR3 consists of 14 residues. V was shortened by 3 bases and J by 3 bases, with 14 bases between the two germline ends. The CDR3 coding sequence is TGCAGTGCTAGTAGGGGATCGGGCGACACTGAAGCTTTCTTT. This codes for CSASRGSGDTEAFF.

This chain uses TRBV9 with TRBJ1-3; TRBD1 is a possible D gene (5 bases). The V end was cut by 3 bases, the J end by 4 bases, with 17 bases between. The germline CDR1 and CDR2 sequences are SGDLS and YYNGEE. The CDR3 has 16 amino acids. In DNA, the CDR3 is TGTGCCAGCAGCGGCCAAGGGGCGATTTCAGGAAACACCATATATTTT. It codes for CASSGQGAISGNTIYF.

The genes are TRBV5-8 and TRBJ1-6, with a tentative D call TRBD1 (6 bases). This CDR3 region has 14 residues. Trimming took 0 bases from V and 6 from J, leaving 7 bases between them. Looked up from germline, CDR1 is SGHTS and CDR2 is YDEGEE. The CDR3 coding sequence is TGTGCCAGCAGCTTGGGACAGGTTAATTCACCCCTCCACTTT. This translates into CASSLGQVNSPLHF.

The chain joins TRBV10-2 to TRBJ2-3; 10 bases match TRBD2. J gave up 2 bases and V 9 bases, and 14 bases lay outside the gene matches. Germline loops: CDR1 WSHSY, CDR2 SAAADI. This CDR3 is built from 17 residues. The DNA of the CDR3 is TGCGCCAGTCGTGGGTCAAGCGGGGGGGCCTCCACAGATACGCAGTATTTT. Translated, it gives CASRGSSGGASTDTQYF.

The rearrangement joins TRBV19 to TRBJ1-4; 10 bases agree with TRBD1. The V gene's germline CDR1 is LNHDA and CDR2 SQIVND (reference sequence). This CDR3 spans 15 amino acids. Germline trimming cut 5 bases from V and 7 bases from J; bases unmatched to any gene: 7. This chain's CDR3 is CASSPPTGGFEKLFF. In DNA form, the CDR3 reads TGTGCCAGTAGTCCCCCGACAGGGGGCTTTGAAAAACTGTTTTTT. Full variable domain (missing parts from reference TRBV19 and TRBJ1-4): DGGITQSPKYLFRKEGQNVTLSCEQNLNHDAMYWYRQDPGQGLRLIYYSQIVNDFQKGDIAEGYSVSREKKESFPLTVTSAQKNPTAFYLCASSPPTGGFEKLFFGSGTQLSVL.

This sequence joins TRBV2 and TRBJ1-5; 7 bases align to TRBD1. Germline V gene data show CDR1 as SNHLY and CDR2 as FYNNEI. The CDR3 is 13 amino acids. V lost 7 bases, J lost 5 bases, and 5 bases stayed unmatched. Here the CDR3 DNA reads TGTGCCAGCAAATTACAGGGGCATCAGCCCCAGCATTTT. Translating it yields CASKLQGHQPQHF.

V is TRBV18 and J is TRBJ1-2; 12 bases match TRBD1. V was clipped by 3 bases and J by 6 bases; unmatched bases: 5. The germline gives CDR1 KGHSH, CDR2 LQKENI. This CDR3 spans 15 amino acids. CDR3 nucleotides: TGTGCCAGCTCACCGACCGGGACAGGGGGCAATGGCTACACCTTC. It codes for CASSPTGTGGNGYTF.

V usage is TRBV30 and J usage is TRBJ1-1; D is perhaps TRBD1 (5 bases). CDR3 size: 16 residues. Per the germline V gene, CDR1 is GTSNPN and CDR2 is SVGIG (reference sequence). V was clipped by 0 bases and J by 6 bases, with 20 bases between them. CDR3 residues: CAWSVAGRGGSPEAFF. DNA for the CDR3: TGTGCCTGGAGTGTAGCGGGACGGGGAGGGAGTCCTGAAGCTTTCTTT.

This clone has a handful of counts. The gene calls are TRBV6-5 and TRBJ1-2; D is ambiguous. The length of the CDR3 is 14 residues. Trimming took off 0 bases at V and 4 bases at J, with 9 bases between the two ends. The germline CDR1 and CDR2 sequences are MNHEY and SVGAGI. The CDR3 loop is CASSYSGSSYGYTF. CDR3 nucleotide sequence: TGTGCCAGCAGTTACTCGGGCAGTTCCTATGGCTACACCTTC.

The gene calls are TRBV7-9 and TRBJ1-2; no clear D. The CDR3 is made up of 13 amino acids. CDR1 is SEHNR, CDR2 FQNEAQ, per germline (reference sequence). The ends were cut back, 3 bases at V and 6 bases at J, with 11 bases in the middle. The CDR3: CASSFFPEDGYTF. In DNA form, the CDR3 reads TGTGCCAGCAGCTTCTTCCCAGAGGATGGCTACACCTTC.